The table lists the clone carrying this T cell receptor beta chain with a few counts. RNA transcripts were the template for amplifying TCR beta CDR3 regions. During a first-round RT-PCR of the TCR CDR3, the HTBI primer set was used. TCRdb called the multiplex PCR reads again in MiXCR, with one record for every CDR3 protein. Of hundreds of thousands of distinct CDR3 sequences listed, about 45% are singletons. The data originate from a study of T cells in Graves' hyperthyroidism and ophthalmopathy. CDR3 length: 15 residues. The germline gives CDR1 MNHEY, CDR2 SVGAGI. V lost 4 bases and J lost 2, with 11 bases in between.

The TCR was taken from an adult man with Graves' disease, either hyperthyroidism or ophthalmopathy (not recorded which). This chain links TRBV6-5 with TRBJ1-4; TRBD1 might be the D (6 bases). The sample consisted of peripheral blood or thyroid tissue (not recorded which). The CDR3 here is CASSSGGATNEKLFF. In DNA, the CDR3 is TGTGCCAGCAGTTCCGGGGGCGCGACTAATGAAAAACTGTTTTTT.